This T cell receptor beta chain appears in the sequencing data of a study of shared clonotypes between healthy human individuals. Overall study results and limits: It was the few donors that limited the genetic and exposure-history diversity represented.

The genomic DNA of each subset was split evenly across several immunoSEQ plates. PBMC DNA, left unsorted, was sequenced on ten immunoSEQ deep assay plates. Sequencing used immunoSEQ multiplex PCR; TCRdb keeps in-frame clones, though not all of them. The top ten clones hold roughly 13% of a sample with fewer than 600,000 clones, around 75% of them seen once. A word on this clone: Antigen: not known.

Donors were healthy HIV-negative adults without recent acute infections or vaccinations. The receptor comes from a woman between 40 and 55 years old in good health. Some clones in this sample may be carry-over from other donors' samples. The sample consisted of PBMCs.

The CDR3 loop reads CASNPTGGNQPQHF. CDR3 DNA sequence: TGTGCCAGCAACCCGACAGGAGGCAATCAGCCCCAGCATTTT. The rearrangement links TRBV27 to TRBJ1-5; D possibly corresponds to TRBD1 (6 bases). The CDR3 loop spans 14 amino acids. Trimming took 7 bases from V and 2 from J, leaving 12 bases between them. CDR1 is MNHEY, CDR2 SMNVEV, per germline (reference sequence).